This TCR beta chain emerged from a study of cytomegalovirus exposure and HLA in healthy donors. Study-level information: The approximately 110 validation repertoires used a platform that matched the one used for the 550 to 800 first-cohort repertoires, as a later analysis reported. Whole-study results and caveats: Whilst most TCR sequences proved rare, a subset of public TCRs occurred across many donors.

As for this clone: As yet, its antigen is unknown.

Per the germline V gene, CDR1 is SGHRS and CDR2 is YFSETQ. The V end was cut by 4 bases, the J end by 4 bases, with 14 bases between. This CDR3 has 14 amino acids. Some clones are missing from TCRdb's copy, which holds only in-frame ones; the method was immunoSEQ multiplex PCR. The sample lists more than 75,000 clones; 85% to 95% were seen once. J is TRBJ1-1 and V is TRBV5-1, with D possibly matching TRBD1 (6 bases). The sequence derives from a young man in good health and CMV-seronegative. The sample consisted of PBMCs. The CDR3 sequence is CASSLVGGATEAFF. The DNA for the CDR3 is TGCGCCAGCAGCCTCGTCGGGGGGGCCACTGAAGCTTTCTTT.